This entry lists 13 T cell receptor beta chains sequenced from one sample in a study of shared T cell receptors in the human thymus. Assay used: immunoSEQ multiplex PCR; TCRdb lists only in-frame clones, some missing. The repertoire holds 720,000 or so clones, 80% to 90% seen once, with under 0.012% in the top ten. These records were also assigned to another study, of human thymus T cells.

Sequencing was done on a sample of thymocytes. These receptors were obtained from a girl younger than two with a congenital heart defect.

V gene TRBV6-5 combines with J gene TRBJ1-5, with no clear D. Germline lookup yields CDR1 MNHEY and CDR2 SVGAGI. V was cut by 6 bases and J by 1 base, with 7 bases left in between. The CDR3 has 13 residues. The CDR3 nucleotides are TGTGCCAGCAGATCCCGGAGCAATCAGCCCCAGCATTTT. Translating it yields CASRSRSNQPQHF.

V usage is TRBV5-6 and J usage is TRBJ1-3; perhaps TRBD1 as D (5 bases). CDR3 size: 16 residues. Germline CDR1 and CDR2: SGHDT and YYEEEE. V lost 7 bases and J lost 2, with 19 bases in between. In DNA form, the CDR3 reads TGTGCCAGCCATGGGATGGGGTCGGGGGCTGGAAACACCATATATTTT. Translating gives CASHGMGSGAGNTIYF.

This clone was seen just once. The genes are TRBV28 and TRBJ1-5; no firm D call. Germline V CDR1 and CDR2: MDHEN, SYDVKM. The CDR3 extends over 17 amino acids. The V end lost 6 bases, the J end lost 1 base, and 19 bases lay between the germline ends. The CDR3 bases are TGTGCCAGCAGGAGGTCTCGGGGTAGCAGGAGCAATCAGCCCCAGCATTTT. It encodes CASRRSRGSRSNQPQHF.

The chain joins TRBV29-1 to TRBJ1-2; TRBD1 matches 11 bases. The germline V gene encodes CDR1 SQVTM and CDR2 ANQGSEA. CDR3 size: 13 residues. V gave up 7 bases and J gave up 8 bases; unmatched junction bases: 9. CDR3 residues: CSAEGQGVDGYTF. DNA for the CDR3: TGCAGCGCCGAGGGACAGGGGGTTGACGGCTACACCTTC.

The J gene is TRBJ1-1, the V gene TRBV5-1; D might be TRBD1 (6 bases). The ends were cut back, 1 base at V and 4 bases at J, with 17 bases in the middle. The CDR3 has 16 amino acids. Germline V lookup: CDR1 SGHRS, CDR2 YFSETQ. The CDR3 sequence: CASSLTNRELGTEAFF. In DNA, the CDR3 is TGCGCCAGCAGCTTGACCAACAGGGAGCTGGGCACTGAAGCTTTCTTT.

The chain links TRBV7-2 to TRBJ2-3, with TRBD1 matching 10 bases. V trimming: 8 bases; J trimming: 0 bases; junction bases outside the gene matches: 17. CDR1 and CDR2 (germline): SGHTA, FQGNSA. This CDR3 is 19 amino acids long. This CDR3 reads CASAPGQGFAYPSTDTQYF. The CDR3 DNA is TGTGCCAGCGCCCCGGGACAGGGGTTCGCCTATCCAAGCACAGATACGCAGTATTTT.

This chain links TRBV2 with TRBJ2-5, with a weak D call TRBD1 (5 bases). Germline loops: CDR1 SNHLY, CDR2 FYNNEI. This CDR3 region has 16 residues. V shed 2 bases and J shed 1 base, with 14 bases lying between them. The CDR3 DNA reads TGTGCCAGCAGTGAACAGGGCCAGGCCCCCCAAGAGACCCAGTACTTC. Protein product: CASSEQGQAPQETQYF.

The chain has TRBV7-2 and TRBJ2-1; 10 bases are a match to TRBD1. CDR1 and CDR2 from the germline V gene are SGHTA and FQGNSA. V lost 8 bases, J lost 5 bases, and 3 bases stayed unmatched. CDR3 length: 13 residues. CDR3 in amino acids: CASSGQGNNEQFF. Here the CDR3 DNA reads TGTGCCAGCTCGGGACAGGGGAACAATGAGCAGTTCTTC.

The chain uses TRBV5-4 and TRBJ1-4, with TRBD1 as a possible D gene (5 bases). CDR1 SGHNT and CDR2 YYREEE come from the germline V gene (reference sequence). The CDR3 loop spans 16 amino acids. With 3 bases removed from V and 7 bases from J, the gap between germline ends came to 19 bases. This chain's CDR3 is CASSSQSWGDGEKLFF. In nucleotides, the CDR3 is TGTGCCAGCAGCTCCCAATCGTGGGGGGACGGTGAAAAACTGTTTTTT.

The chain recombines TRBV9 with TRBJ2-7; 7 nucleotides match TRBD2. CDR1 and CDR2 from the germline V gene are SGDLS and YYNGEE. The CDR3 length is 16 residues. V gave up 2 bases and J gave up 1 base; unmatched junction bases: 9. CDR3 sequence: CASSVGLLGGSYEQYF. CDR3 bases: TGTGCCAGCAGCGTTGGGCTTCTCGGGGGGTCCTACGAGCAGTACTTC.

This chain links TRBV28 with TRBJ1-2; D perhaps matches TRBD1 (5 bases). V was shortened by 2 bases and J by 8 bases, with 12 bases between the two germline ends. Germline assignment: CDR1 MDHEN and CDR2 SYDVKM. The CDR3 length is 13 residues. This chain's CDR3 is CASSLMQGRGYTF. For the CDR3, the DNA is TGTGCCAGCAGTTTAATGCAGGGAAGAGGCTACACCTTC.

The rearrangement joins TRBV19 to TRBJ2-5, with D perhaps matching TRBD1 (6 bases). Germline-derived CDR1 and CDR2 are LNHDA and SQIVND (reference sequence). The CDR3 runs to 17 residues. V was cut by 2 bases and J by 2 bases, with 18 bases left in between. The CDR3 loop reads CASSITSGLGGQETQYF. CDR3 nucleotide sequence: TGTGCCAGTAGTATAACTTCGGGCTTAGGGGGTCAAGAGACCCAGTACTTC. The full variable domain, completed using reference TRBV19 and TRBJ2-5, is DGGITQSPKYLFRKEGQNVTLSCEQNLNHDAMYWYRQDPGQGLRLIYYSQIVNDFQKGDIAEGYSVSREKKESFPLTVTSAQKNPTAFYLCASSITSGLGGQETQYFGPGTRLLVL.

This clone has only a few counts. The V call is TRBV12-5, the J call TRBJ1-5; 10 nucleotides line up with TRBD1. V lost 0 bases to trimming and J lost 5 bases; unmatched junction nucleotides: 10. Per the germline V gene, CDR1 is LGHNT and CDR2 is FRNRAP. This CDR3 spans 18 amino acids. The CDR3 protein is CASGLVLGPGTGDQPQHF. The CDR3 coding sequence is TGTGCTAGTGGTTTGGTACTAGGTCCCGGGACAGGGGATCAGCCCCAGCATTTT.